The 11 T cell receptor beta chains in this list originate from one sample, sequenced in a study of cytomegalovirus exposure and HLA in healthy donors. 60 Vbeta and 13 Jbeta primers were used in PCR. Sequencing used immunoSEQ multiplex PCR; TCRdb keeps in-frame clones, though not all of them. The repertoire holds some 200,000 clones, with roughly 12% as singletons. The sample was PBMCs. Receptor source: a man aged 50-60 years in good health and CMV-seropositive.

The rearrangement joins TRBV18 to TRBJ2-2, with D perhaps matching TRBD1 (5 bases). In germline, CDR1 is KGHSH, CDR2 LQKENI. CDR3 size: 16 residues. V dropped 3 bases and J dropped 4 bases, with 15 bases sitting between them. CDR3 nucleotide sequence: TGTGCCAGCTCACCGACACGGTCCCAGGGCACCGGGGAGCTGTTTTTT. Protein: CASSPTRSQGTGELFF.

This chain connects TRBV6-6 to TRBJ2-7; tentatively, D is TRBD1 (5 bases). Germline values: CDR1 MNHNY, CDR2 SVGAGI (reference sequence). There are 12 residues in the CDR3. The V end was cut by 2 bases, the J end by 7 bases, with 9 bases between. The CDR3 bases are TGTGCCAGCAGTTACGTACGACAGGAGCAGTACGTC. Residues: CASSYVRQEQYV.

The V and J genes are TRBV10-3 and TRBJ1-3; D is ambiguous. Trimming took 2 bases from V and 0 from J, leaving 5 bases between them. From germline, CDR1 is ENHRY and CDR2 SYGVKD. CDR3 size: 14 residues. CDR3 sequence (DNA): TGTGCCATCAGTGAGGTAAACTCTGGAAACACCATATATTTT. Encoded protein: CAISEVNSGNTIYF.

The CDR3 spells CASSDRDSKLFF. CDR3 nucleotide sequence: TGTGCCAGCAGCGACCGGGACAGTAAACTGTTTTTT. The rearrangement uses TRBV7-9 and TRBJ1-4; 7 bases are shared with TRBD1. The CDR3 runs to 12 residues. The junction had 5 bases not matched to a gene; V was cut back by 5 bases and J by 11 bases. The V gene's germline CDR1 is SEHNR and CDR2 FQNEAQ (reference sequence).

This CDR3 reads CASCRGQEIRIEAFF. CDR3 nucleotide sequence: TGTGCCAGCTGTAGGGGACAGGAGATAAGGATTGAAGCTTTCTTT. The rearrangement joins TRBV28 to TRBJ1-1, with 8 nucleotides matching TRBD1. CDR3 size: 15 residues. Germline CDR1 reads MDHEN; CDR2 reads SYDVKM. J was trimmed by 7 bases and V by 8 bases; bases with no gene match: 15.

The chain has TRBV29-1 and TRBJ2-1; 11 positions match TRBD2. The CDR3 runs 18 residues. Germline loops: CDR1 SQVTM, CDR2 ANQGSEA. Trimming at V came to 1 base and at J to 1 base, leaving 9 bases not matched to a gene. DNA for the CDR3: TGCAGCGTTGAAGGCCTAGCGGGGGGCCGGCTGTCCTACAATGAGCAGTTCTTC. This gives the protein CSVEGLAGGRLSYNEQFF.

This chain uses TRBV18 with TRBJ1-2, with D perhaps TRBD1 (6 bases). V shed 3 bases and J shed 6 bases, with 8 bases lying between them. Germline V lookup: CDR1 KGHSH, CDR2 LQKENI. The CDR3 has 12 amino acids. CDR3 sequence: CASSPRQDGYTF. The CDR3 nucleotides are TGTGCCAGCTCACCCAGACAGGATGGCTACACCTTC.

This sequence joins TRBV11-1 and TRBJ2-1; 13 bases agree with TRBD2. Trimming removed 2 bases from V and 4 bases from J; junction bases left unmatched: 8. Germline V gene sequence: CDR1 SGHAT, CDR2 FQDESV (reference sequence). The CDR3 runs to 18 residues. The CDR3 protein is CASSLTPTSGGLYNEQFF. For the CDR3, the DNA is TGTGCCAGCAGCTTAACTCCGACTAGCGGGGGGCTTTACAATGAGCAGTTCTTC.

This chain uses TRBV20-1 with TRBJ2-1; perhaps TRBD1 as D (6 bases). Per the germline V gene, CDR1 is DFQATT and CDR2 is SNEGSKA (reference sequence). Between the trimmed V and J ends, which lost 8 bases and 9 bases, there was a span of 14 bases. The CDR3 loop spans 11 amino acids. The CDR3 DNA is TGCAGTCCGAAACAGGGTTTTGAGCAGTTCTTC. It encodes CSPKQGFEQFF.

The V gene is TRBV18, the J gene TRBJ1-4, with D possibly being TRBD1 (6 bases). There are 14 residues in the CDR3. The germline CDR1 and CDR2 sequences are KGHSH and LQKENI. The V gene lost 2 bases and the J gene lost 4 bases, with 8 bases spanning the gap. CDR3 loop: CASSPRQVNEKLFF. The CDR3 coding sequence is TGTGCCAGCTCACCAAGACAGGTTAATGAAAAACTGTTTTTT.

This clone was counted between two and nine times. The chain recombines TRBV4-2 with TRBJ2-7, with 9 bases lining up with TRBD1. V dropped 4 bases and J dropped 5; count of bases not matched to a gene: 6. The CDR3 covers 14 residues. Germline assignment: CDR1 LGHNA and CDR2 YNFKEQ. CDR3 region: CASSPGTGSHEQYF. The CDR3 nucleotides read TGTGCCAGCAGCCCCGGGACAGGGTCCCACGAGCAGTACTTC.